This entry lists 8 T cell receptor beta chains sequenced from one sample in a study of CD4 T cells in relation to SARS-CoV-2 and coronaviruses. No antigen has been identified for these receptors. Unexposed donor CD4+ T cells date from 2011-2018, before the COVID-19 pandemic. Isolation of CD4+ T cells took place after roughly nine days in culture. Sequencing used immunoSEQ multiplex PCR; TCRdb keeps in-frame clones, though not all of them. This table has around 25,000 clones, about 80% appearing once. The sample was CD4+ T cells from PBMCs, cultured in vitro. The receptors shown here come from a human donor in good health.

The chain links TRBV3-1 (or the pseudogene TRBV3-2) to TRBJ2-6, with unresolved D. The V end lost 3 bases, the J end lost 2 bases, and 8 bases lay between the germline ends. This CDR3 has 15 amino acids. Germline lookup yields CDR1 LGHDT and CDR2 YNNKEL (reference sequence). This CDR3 is CASSQAVTGANVLTF. CDR3 nucleotides: TGTGCCAGCAGCCAGGCCGTAACTGGGGCCAACGTCCTGACTTTC.

The chain recombines TRBV7-9 with TRBJ2-2; D may be TRBD1 or TRBD2 (5 bases each). Germline loops: CDR1 SEHNR, CDR2 FQNEAQ (reference sequence). Trimming cost V 5 bases and J 0 bases, with 13 bases left between them. This CDR3 region has 16 residues. The CDR3 sequence: CASSVDGTANTGELFF. CDR3 DNA sequence: TGTGCCAGCAGCGTCGACGGGACGGCGAACACCGGGGAGCTGTTTTTT.

There are a few counts of this clone. This rearrangement joins TRBV14 to TRBJ1-4; 7 bases are shared with TRBD1. CDR3 length: 16 residues. The V gene's germline CDR1 is SGHDN and CDR2 FVKESK. V lost 4 bases and J lost 7; bases outside the gene matches: 12. CDR3 coding DNA: TGTGCCAGCAGCCCCAGAACAGGGGCTCTTCCTGAAAAACTGTTTTTT. It translates to CASSPRTGALPEKLFF.

In its sample, this clone was seen once. The chain uses TRBV5-1 and TRBJ2-6; 7 positions match TRBD1. CDR3 length: 17 residues. V lost 0 bases, J lost 3 bases, and 6 bases stayed unmatched. The germline CDR1 and CDR2 sequences are SGHRS and YFSETQ. The CDR3 loop is CASSLEQGIDGANVLTF. The CDR3 DNA reads TGCGCCAGCAGCTTGGAACAGGGGATAGATGGGGCCAACGTCCTGACTTTC.

The rearrangement links TRBV12-5 to TRBJ2-3; D perhaps matches TRBD1 (6 bases). This CDR3 has 19 residues. Trimming shortened V by 3 bases and J by 0 bases, and 22 bases separated the two germline ends. Germline V CDR1 and CDR2: LGHNT, FRNRAP. CDR3 protein: CASGFRSVLWDKSTDTQYF. CDR3 in DNA: TGTGCTAGTGGTTTTAGGTCCGTGCTTTGGGACAAAAGCACAGATACGCAGTATTTT. The variable domain in full, completed from reference TRBV12-5 and TRBJ2-3, reads DARVTQTPRHKVTEMGQEVTMRCQPILGHNTVFWYRQTMMQGLELLAYFRNRAPLDDSGMPKDRFSAEMPDATLATLKIQPSEPRDSAVYFCASGFRSVLWDKSTDTQYFGPGTRLTVL.

This sequence joins TRBV4-1 and TRBJ2-5; D might be TRBD2 (5 bases). V was shortened by 6 bases and J by 4 bases, with 21 bases between the two germline ends. Germline values: CDR1 MGHRA, CDR2 YSYEKL. The CDR3 loop spans 16 amino acids. Here the CDR3 reads CASSIGGRPGGETQYF. As DNA, the CDR3 is TGCGCCAGCAGTATCGGCGGGCGGCCAGGAGGAGAGACCCAGTACTTC.

This chain links TRBV28 with TRBJ2-5; 7 bases line up with TRBD1. J was trimmed by 2 bases and V by 8 bases; bases with no gene match: 8. This CDR3 comprises 14 residues. Per the germline V gene, CDR1 is MDHEN and CDR2 is SYDVKM. CDR3: CASSTGTVQETQYF. For the CDR3, the DNA is TGTGCCAGCTCGACCGGGACAGTACAAGAGACCCAGTACTTC.

The chain is built from TRBV19 and TRBJ2-5; possibly TRBD2 for D (6 bases). With 5 bases removed from V and 1 base from J, the gap between germline ends came to 17 bases. The CDR3 has 16 amino acids. Germline-derived CDR1 and CDR2 are LNHDA and SQIVND (reference sequence). This chain's CDR3 is CASSPNAGLGQETQYF. CDR3 sequence (DNA): TGTGCCAGTAGTCCCAACGCGGGGCTGGGCCAAGAGACCCAGTACTTC.